These 30 T cell receptor beta chains were all obtained from the same sample, sequenced in a study of shared T cell receptors in the human thymus. The assay was immunoSEQ multiplex PCR, and TCRdb's table has in-frame clones only and misses some. Among roughly 500,000 clones listed, about four fifths were seen once. This sample was also put to use in a study of human thymus T cells.

The sequencing input was thymocytes. The origin of the receptors is a boy less than two years old with a congenital heart defect.

The genes are TRBV30 and TRBJ1-4, with 7 bases that match TRBD1. Germline assignment: CDR1 GTSNPN and CDR2 SVGIG (reference sequence). J was trimmed by 6 bases and V by 5 bases; bases with no gene match: 6. CDR3 length: 13 amino acids. DNA for the CDR3: TGTGCCTGGGGCAGGGACAGCTATGAAAAACTGTTTTTT. This encodes CAWGRDSYEKLFF.

V usage is TRBV5-4 and J usage is TRBJ2-1, with 10 bases identical to TRBD2. The CDR3 runs 16 residues. The V and J ends lost 0 bases and 7 bases, in that order; junction bases with no gene match: 7. Germline V gene lookup returns CDR1 SGHNT and CDR2 YYREEE (reference sequence). The CDR3 spells CASSLAGTSVRNEQFF. In DNA, the CDR3 is TGTGCCAGCAGCTTGGCCGGGACTAGCGTCCGGAATGAGCAGTTCTTC.

This clone was detected once. The chain is built from TRBV4-2 and TRBJ2-2; D call uncertain. Germline CDR1 LGHNA, CDR2 YNFKEQ. This CDR3 has 19 amino acids. The V and J ends lost 0 bases and 1 base respectively, with 18 bases between them. The CDR3 reads CASSQDLDLVPRNTGELFF. The CDR3 coding sequence is TGTGCCAGCAGCCAAGATCTAGATTTGGTTCCGAGGAACACCGGGGAGCTGTTTTTT.

The rearrangement links TRBV4-3 to TRBJ2-2; 9 bases agree with TRBD1. The junction had 12 bases not matched to a gene; V was cut back by 4 bases and J by 3 bases. In germline, CDR1 is LGHNA, CDR2 YSLEER. This CDR3 spans 18 amino acids. The CDR3 is CASSLEARTGEDTGELFF. The DNA of the CDR3 is TGCGCCAGCAGCCTAGAAGCCAGGACAGGGGAAGACACCGGGGAGCTGTTTTTT.

This clone showed up just a few times. J is TRBJ1-1 and V is TRBV27; D gene uncertain. V was cut by 6 bases and J by 1 base, with 27 bases left in between. CDR3 length: 19 residues. Germline V gene data show CDR1 as MNHEY and CDR2 as SMNVEV (reference sequence). CDR3 in amino acids: CASSPTLSLGRQRNTEAFF. DNA of the CDR3: TGTGCCAGCAGCCCAACTTTGTCCCTCGGCAGACAAAGGAACACTGAAGCTTTCTTT.

The chain links TRBV6-1 to TRBJ2-1; 12 bases are a match to TRBD2. Germline V gene lookup returns CDR1 MNHNS and CDR2 SASEGT. The CDR3 sequence is 16 residues long. J was trimmed by 4 bases and V by 3 bases; bases with no gene match: 4. For the CDR3, the DNA is TGTGCCAGCAGTGATGCGACTAGCGGGAGATACAATGAGCAGTTCTTC. Encoded protein: CASSDATSGRYNEQFF.

This chain joins TRBV16 and TRBJ2-1; 8 bases fit TRBD1. Germline V CDR1 and CDR2: KGHSY, FQNENV. This CDR3 region has 15 residues. V dropped 4 bases and J dropped 9; count of bases not matched to a gene: 11. The chain's CDR3 is CASSRQGRLGVEQFF. Here the CDR3 DNA reads TGTGCCAGCAGCCGACAGGGGAGACTTGGGGTTGAGCAGTTCTTC.

Notes on this clone: Its ends do not fully match the called genes, so a read error is possible. CDR3 DNA: TGTGCCAGCGCCCCTCGGACTAGTTTC. Translating gives CASAPRTSF. This rearrangement joins TRBV2 to TRBJ2-7; 7 positions match TRBD2. The CDR3 totals 9 residues. Germline V gives CDR1 SNHLY, CDR2 FYNNEI. Filled out from reference TRBV2 and TRBJ2-7, the complete variable domain reads EPEVTQTPSHQVTQMGQEVILRCVPISNHLYFYWYRQILGQKVEFLVSFYNNEISEKSEIFDDQFSVERPDGSNFTLKIRSTKLEDSAMYFCASAPRTSFGPGTRLTVT.

This clone was detected only once. The chain uses TRBV11-2 and TRBJ2-7; D uncertain. Germline-derived CDR1 and CDR2 are SGHAT and FQNNGV. The CDR3 loop spans 13 amino acids. Written as DNA, the CDR3 is TGTGCCAGCAGCTTAGCAGATCAGTATAAGTCCGTTGTC. Translated, it gives CASSLADQYKSVV.

V usage is TRBV7-9 and J usage is TRBJ1-3, with D perhaps matching TRBD1 (6 bases). This CDR3 has 16 amino acids. The germline V gene encodes CDR1 SEHNR and CDR2 FQNEAQ (reference sequence). Between the trimmed V and J ends, which lost 5 bases and 0 bases, there was a span of 14 bases. In DNA, the CDR3 is TGTGCCAGCAGCGCCCGGGACACCTGCTCTGGAAACACCATATATTTT. Amino acid sequence: CASSARDTCSGNTIYF.

The table lists this clone with a few counts. The V and J genes are TRBV29-1 and TRBJ1-2; no clear D. Germline lookup yields CDR1 SQVTM and CDR2 ANQGSEA. The V end lost 6 bases, the J end lost 4 bases, and 15 bases lay between the germline ends. This CDR3 has 13 amino acids. The CDR3 coding sequence is TGCAGCGTATCTTACGGGGATGGCTATGGCTACACCTTC. This encodes CSVSYGDGYGYTF.

J is TRBJ1-5 and V is TRBV6-1; D perhaps matches TRBD1 (6 bases). V was cut by 4 bases and J by 6 bases, with 16 bases left in between. Germline CDR1 and CDR2: MNHNS and SASEGT. This CDR3 has 15 amino acids. The CDR3 nucleotides are TGTGCCAGCAGTGCGCAAGGGGGGGGCGGTCAGCCCCAGCATTTT. Amino acids: CASSAQGGGGQPQHF.

This rearrangement joins TRBV27 to TRBJ2-1; 14 nucleotides agree with TRBD2. CDR1 and CDR2 from the germline V gene are MNHEY and SMNVEV (reference sequence). CDR3 size: 17 residues. V shed 7 bases and J 8 bases; nucleotides not matched to a gene: 13. The CDR3 DNA reads as TGTGCCAGCACCCAGACTAGCGGGAGGGCCGAGTGGGATGAGCAGTTCTTC. It is translated as CASTQTSGRAEWDEQFF.

This chain connects TRBV30 to TRBJ2-1; 9 bases fit TRBD2. The CDR3 has 18 amino acids. The V and J ends lost 4 bases and 3 bases, in that order; junction bases with no gene match: 16. CDR1 is GTSNPN, CDR2 SVGIG, per germline (reference sequence). CDR3 in DNA: TGTGCCTGGACCAGCAGGAGAGCGGGAGGCCCGAACTACAATGAGCAGTTCTTC. Translating gives CAWTSRRAGGPNYNEQFF.

The rearrangement uses TRBV30 and TRBJ1-5; D gene ambiguous. From germline, CDR1 is GTSNPN and CDR2 SVGIG (reference sequence). Trimming pared 3 bases from V and 9 bases from J, leaving 12 bases between. The CDR3 has 12 amino acids. The DNA for the CDR3 is TGTGCCTGGAGCCCAGTTCGGGGGCCCCAGCATTTT. It translates to CAWSPVRGPQHF.

J is TRBJ2-1 and V is TRBV30; 7 bases fit TRBD2. CDR1 and CDR2 (germline): GTSNPN, SVGIG (reference sequence). Trimming at V came to 4 bases and at J to 3 bases, leaving 12 bases not matched to a gene. This CDR3 comprises 16 residues. Written as DNA, the CDR3 is TGTGCCTGGAACCCCGAGGTGGGACTAAGCTACAATGAGCAGTTCTTC. It specifies CAWNPEVGLSYNEQFF. Drawing the rest from reference TRBV30 and TRBJ2-1, the complete variable domain is SQTIHQWPATLVQPVGSPLSLECTVEGTSNPNLYWYRQAAGRGLQLLFYSVGIGQISSEVPQNLSASRPQDRQFILSSKKLLLSDSGFYLCAWNPEVGLSYNEQFFGPGTRLTVL.

The chain employs TRBV7-9 and TRBJ2-5, with 8 bases fitting TRBD1. This CDR3 has 14 residues. With 8 bases clipped from V and 8 bases from J, the junction kept 13 bases outside the gene matches. Germline values: CDR1 SEHNR, CDR2 FQNEAQ (reference sequence). DNA of the CDR3: TGTGCCAGCGGGGAAGACAGGGGCTTTGAAACCCAGTACTTC. The encoded protein is CASGEDRGFETQYF.

The rearrangement uses TRBV18 and TRBJ1-1; 12 nucleotides agree with TRBD1. CDR1 and CDR2 (germline): KGHSH, LQKENI. The CDR3 is 17 residues long. The junction had 8 bases not matched to a gene; V was cut back by 6 bases and J by 0 bases. The CDR3 loop is CASSRDRGPSMNTEAFF. The CDR3, as DNA: TGTGCCAGCTCGCGGGACAGGGGGCCTTCTATGAACACTGAAGCTTTCTTT.

This chain uses TRBV4-2 with TRBJ2-1; 8 bases align to TRBD2. Germline lookup yields CDR1 LGHNA and CDR2 YNFKEQ. The CDR3 is 15 residues long. The ends lost 5 bases at V and 7 bases at J; junction bases unmatched: 10. In DNA form, the CDR3 reads TGTGCCAGCAGCGACGGGACTAGTCCTAGGAATGAGCAGTTCTTC. Its protein product is CASSDGTSPRNEQFF.

The chain combines TRBV28 with TRBJ1-6, with D tentatively TRBD1 (5 bases). This CDR3 comprises 15 residues. From germline, CDR1 is MDHEN and CDR2 SYDVKM. With 5 bases removed from V and 2 bases from J, the gap between germline ends came to 10 bases. The CDR3 DNA reads TGTGCCAGCAGTCCCAGGGTCCCCTATAATTCACCCCTCCACTTT. Residues: CASSPRVPYNSPLHF.

This clone has more than one count but fewer than ten. The gene calls are TRBV4-3 and TRBJ1-1, with TRBD1 matching 9 bases. Germline trimming cut 0 bases from V and 0 bases from J; bases unmatched to any gene: 8. Germline V gene data show CDR1 as LGHNA and CDR2 as YSLEER. This CDR3 spans 18 amino acids. This chain's CDR3 is CASSQDWSGQGLNTEAFF. The CDR3 nucleotides are TGCGCCAGCAGCCAAGATTGGTCAGGACAGGGGTTGAACACTGAAGCTTTCTTT.

Here the CDR3 reads CASSESVGMGTGELFF. In nucleotides, the CDR3 is TGTGCCAGCAGTGAATCAGTCGGGATGGGCACCGGGGAGCTGTTTTTT. The rearrangement uses TRBV25-1 and TRBJ2-2, with a weak D call TRBD2 (5 bases). Germline V CDR1 and CDR2: MGHDK, SYGVNS. Trimming took off 1 base at V and 4 bases at J, with 13 bases between the two ends. This CDR3 is 16 amino acids long.

The rearrangement links TRBV27 to TRBJ2-1, with D tentatively TRBD2 (6 bases). Germline V lookup: CDR1 MNHEY, CDR2 SMNVEV (reference sequence). V lost 5 bases and J lost 4, with 12 bases in between. This CDR3 contains 14 residues. Written as DNA, the CDR3 is TGTGCCAGCAGTGAACTCGGGGGTTACAATGAGCAGTTCTTC. Translation: CASSELGGYNEQFF.

This sequence joins TRBV9 and TRBJ2-5, with D possibly being TRBD2 (5 bases). V shed 2 bases and J shed 1 base, with 12 bases lying between them. Germline CDR1 SGDLS, CDR2 YYNGEE. This CDR3 has 15 amino acids. CDR3 coding DNA: TGTGCCAGCAGCGTTCGGGGTATCGCCCAAGAGACCCAGTACTTC. This sequence encodes CASSVRGIAQETQYF.

This chain connects TRBV7-8 to TRBJ2-7; 8 bases line up with TRBD2. The V segment lost 4 bases and the J segment 0 bases; nucleotides outside the gene matches: 11. The CDR3 extends over 17 amino acids. Germline V CDR1 and CDR2: SGHVS, FQNEAQ. The CDR3 protein is CASSSQWGREASYEQYF. Here the CDR3 DNA reads TGTGCCAGCAGCTCCCAATGGGGGCGGGAGGCCTCCTACGAGCAGTACTTC.

The DNA of the CDR3 is TGTGCCACCAGCCCGGAGACAGGGCCAACGAACACCGGGGAGCTGTTTTTT. Translated, it gives CATSPETGPTNTGELFF. The gene calls are TRBV15 and TRBJ2-2; 7 bases agree with TRBD1. Germline lookup yields CDR1 LNHNV and CDR2 YYDKDF (reference sequence). The CDR3 is 17 amino acids. The J segment lost 0 bases and the V segment lost 5 bases, leaving 9 bases of the junction unmatched.

The chain employs TRBV25-1 and TRBJ2-5; D is possibly TRBD1 (5 bases). The J call may be incorrect, as the DNA end agrees better with TRBJ2-7. Per germline, CDR1 MGHDK and CDR2 SYGVNS. The CDR3 is 12 residues long. The CDR3 region has the DNA TGTGCCAGCAGTGGCAGGGTCGGCGAGCAGTACTTC. It yields the protein CASSGRVGEQYF.

This rearrangement joins TRBV7-2 to TRBJ2-1; D is possibly TRBD1 (5 bases). This CDR3 is built from 13 residues. V lost 1 base and J 14 bases, leaving 15 bases between the germline ends. Germline V gene sequence: CDR1 SGHTA, CDR2 FQGNSA. This CDR3 reads CASSLVWGPLKFF. The CDR3 DNA follows: TGTGCCAGCAGCTTAGTTTGGGGCCCCCTGAAGTTCTTC.

This clone has only a few counts. V is TRBV19 and J is TRBJ1-4; maybe TRBD1 (5 bases). CDR1 is LNHDA and CDR2 is SQIVND in the germline V gene (reference sequence). The CDR3 has 14 amino acids. The ends were cut back, 7 bases at V and 7 bases at J, with 16 bases in the middle. The CDR3 region is CASTADGGGEKLFF. Here the CDR3 DNA reads TGTGCCAGTACCGCGGACGGGGGTGGTGAAAAACTGTTTTTT.

The CDR3 DNA follows: TGTGCCAGCAGAATCGGACTAGCGGGAGTTTTAAGTGGTAGTGAGCAGTTCTTC. It specifies CASRIGLAGVLSGSEQFF. The J gene is TRBJ2-1, the V gene TRBV5-8; TRBD2 matches at 13 bases. The CDR3 is 18 amino acids. Germline V gene sequence: CDR1 SGHTS, CDR2 YDEGEE. V lost 5 bases, J lost 9 bases, and 17 bases stayed unmatched.